The 16 T cell receptor beta chains presented below share a single source sample, sequenced in a study of blood T cell repertoires in COVID-19. TCRdb keeps only in-frame clones here, not all; method: immunoSEQ multiplex PCR. The sample includes some 190,000 clones, roughly 84% of them seen just once. Sequencing was carried out using peripheral blood. These receptors all come from a woman at least 80 years old with active or convalescent COVID-19.

A few counts support this clone. V is TRBV3-1 (or the pseudogene TRBV3-2) and J is TRBJ1-5; D is possibly TRBD1 (5 bases). CDR3 length: 14 amino acids. Germline V CDR1 and CDR2: LGHDT, YNNKEL (reference sequence). V was shortened by 0 bases and J by 5 bases, with 8 bases between the two germline ends. CDR3 sequence: CASSQEGGDQPQHF. The DNA for the CDR3 is TGTGCCAGCAGCCAAGAGGGAGGGGATCAGCCCCAGCATTTT.

The V and J genes are TRBV11-1 and TRBJ2-7, with 12 bases identical to TRBD2. This CDR3 has 15 residues. Germline-derived CDR1 and CDR2 are SGHAT and FQDESV (reference sequence). The V and J ends lost 2 bases and 7 bases, in that order; junction bases with no gene match: 6. The CDR3 region is CASSLKLAGGGEQYF. The DNA for the CDR3 is TGTGCCAGCAGCTTAAAACTAGCGGGAGGAGGAGAGCAGTACTTC. The whole variable domain, filled in from reference TRBV11-1 and TRBJ2-7, reads EAEVAQSPRYKITEKSQAVAFWCDPISGHATLYWYRQILGQGPELLVQFQDESVVDDSQLPKDRFSAERLKGVDSTLKIQPAELGDSAMYLCASSLKLAGGGEQYFGPGTRLTVT.

The V call is TRBV11-3, the J call TRBJ2-1; TRBD2 aligns across 14 bases. Per germline, CDR1 SGHNT and CDR2 YENEEA. The CDR3 spans 18 residues. The V and J ends lost 4 bases and 3 bases, in that order; junction bases with no gene match: 8. The chain's CDR3 is CASSSRTSGRTDYNEQFF. The CDR3 coding sequence is TGTGCCAGCAGCTCAAGGACTAGCGGGAGGACTGACTACAATGAGCAGTTCTTC.

As concerns this clone: The conserved closing phenylalanine or tryptophan is absent in this CDR3, likely reflecting a read error. The gene calls are TRBV10-3 and TRBJ2-3; a possible D gene is TRBD2 (5 bases). V lost 3 bases to trimming and J lost 4 bases, with 14 bases between them. Germline V gene data show CDR1 as ENHRY and CDR2 as SYGVKD. The CDR3 totals 15 residues. DNA for the CDR3: TGTGCCATCAGTGATAGAACTCCTAGCCCAGATACGCAGTATTCT. Protein product: CAISDRTPSPDTQYS.

The chain combines TRBV7-9 with TRBJ2-3, with D tentatively TRBD2 (5 bases). The germline gives CDR1 SEHNR, CDR2 FQNEAQ (reference sequence). The CDR3 runs 13 residues. V was pared by 0 bases and J by 4 bases, with 5 bases between. The CDR3 region has the DNA TGTGCCAGCAGCTTAGCGGGAGCAGATACGCAGTATTTT. Its protein is CASSLAGADTQYF.

V usage is TRBV11-1 and J usage is TRBJ1-6, with D possibly being TRBD1 (6 bases). Per germline, CDR1 SGHAT and CDR2 FQDESV (reference sequence). CDR3 length: 15 amino acids. V was trimmed by 2 bases and J by 10 bases, leaving 15 bases between them. The CDR3 protein is CASSLIRGGDSPLHF. CDR3 bases: TGTGCCAGCAGCTTAATTCGTGGGGGCGACTCACCCCTCCACTTT.

V gene TRBV7-9 combines with J gene TRBJ2-1; 12 bases are a match to TRBD2. The trim removed 2 bases at V and 6 bases at J, leaving 14 bases unmatched. The CDR3 loop spans 19 amino acids. Germline lookup yields CDR1 SEHNR and CDR2 FQNEAQ (reference sequence). CDR3 sequence: CASSLPYAGTSGPFNEQFF. The CDR3 DNA follows: TGTGCCAGCAGCTTACCTTACGCGGGGACTAGCGGGCCCTTCAATGAGCAGTTCTTC.

In nucleotides, the CDR3 is TGTGCCAGCAGCTTAGGGGGGGGACTCCTCTCTGAGCAGTTCTTC. Protein: CASSLGGGLLSEQFF. The chain recombines TRBV11-2 with TRBJ2-1; 7 bases match TRBD2. This CDR3 has 15 residues. Germline values: CDR1 SGHAT, CDR2 FQNNGV. The V gene end was trimmed by 1 base and the J gene end by 9 bases; junction bases not matched to a gene: 9. Combining the CDR3 with reference TRBV11-2 and TRBJ2-1 gives the whole variable domain EAGVAQSPRYKIIEKRQSVAFWCNPISGHATLYWYQQILGQGPKLLIQFQNNGVVDDSQLPKDRFSAERLKGVDSTLKIQPAKLEDSAVYLCASSLGGGLLSEQFFGPGTRLTVL.

The chain links TRBV9 to TRBJ2-7; TRBD2 aligns across 12 bases. The CDR3 extends over 17 amino acids. CDR1 is SGDLS and CDR2 is YYNGEE in the germline V gene. With V trimmed by 4 bases and J by 0 bases, 8 bases remained unmatched. CDR3 nucleotide sequence: TGTGCCAGCAGCAGCGAGATGACTAGCGGGGGCTCCTACGAGCAGTACTTC. It encodes CASSSEMTSGGSYEQYF.

The chain joins TRBV27 to TRBJ1-5, with no clear D. CDR1 MNHEY and CDR2 SMNVEV come from the germline V gene (reference sequence). The CDR3 runs 14 residues. Deletions cut 0 bases from V and 0 bases from J, with 3 bases between. The CDR3 region is CASSLSASNQPQHF. CDR3 sequence (DNA): TGTGCCAGCAGTTTATCAGCTAGCAATCAGCCCCAGCATTTT.

This rearrangement joins TRBV5-1 to TRBJ2-1; TRBD2 matches 12 bases. The CDR3 runs to 15 residues. Germline-derived CDR1 and CDR2 are SGHRS and YFSETQ. V gave up 4 bases and J gave up 9 bases; unmatched junction bases: 8. The CDR3 protein is CASSAGLAGSGEQFF. The CDR3, as DNA: TGCGCCAGCAGCGCTGGACTAGCGGGGAGCGGTGAGCAGTTCTTC.

The chain employs TRBV27 and TRBJ2-1; TRBD2 matches 9 bases. V shed 6 bases and J 12 bases; nucleotides not matched to a gene: 24. Per germline, CDR1 MNHEY and CDR2 SMNVEV (reference sequence). The CDR3 is 18 amino acids. The CDR3 bases are TGTGCCAGCAGCTCATTCCGGGCAGGGACTAGCCCGGGACGCGCGCAGTTCTTC. This translates into CASSSFRAGTSPGRAQFF.

The chain joins TRBV29-1 to TRBJ2-5; D is possibly TRBD2 (6 bases). V lost 3 bases and J 7 bases, leaving 15 bases between the germline ends. This CDR3 is built from 13 residues. CDR1 is SQVTM and CDR2 is ANQGSEA in the germline V gene. Written as DNA, the CDR3 is TGCAGCGTTGATAATCGGCAGGGAGGGACCCAGTACTTC. This sequence encodes CSVDNRQGGTQYF.

In its sample, this clone was seen once. The chain links TRBV18 to TRBJ1-5; 9 bases map to TRBD1. CDR1 KGHSH and CDR2 LQKENI come from the germline V gene. The V segment lost 4 bases and the J segment 7 bases; nucleotides outside the gene matches: 5. This CDR3 is built from 14 residues. This chain's CDR3 is CASSQGQGGQPQHF. The CDR3 nucleotides read TGTGCCAGCTCACAGGGACAGGGAGGACAGCCCCAGCATTTT.

The chain has TRBV10-3 and TRBJ1-1, with 9 bases that match TRBD1. With V trimmed by 6 bases and J by 12 bases, 11 bases remained unmatched. The CDR3 totals 13 residues. From germline, CDR1 is ENHRY and CDR2 SYGVKD. CDR3 sequence (DNA): TGTGCCATCAGCGAACCGGGACAGGGCGAAACTTTCTTT. This encodes CAISEPGQGETFF.

This chain connects TRBV7-8 to TRBJ1-1; 9 bases align to TRBD1. The CDR3 has 15 residues. V shed 5 bases, J shed 4 bases, and the junction held 8 bases outside the gene matches. Germline CDR1 SGHVS, CDR2 FQNEAQ. The CDR3 DNA is TGTGCCAGCAGCCCACGGGACAGGGTTTTCACTGAAGCTTTCTTT. Amino acid sequence: CASSPRDRVFTEAFF. The full variable domain, rest sourced from reference TRBV7-8 and TRBJ1-1, is GAGVSQSPRYKVAKRGQDVALRCDPISGHVSLFWYQQALGQGPEFLTYFQNEAQLDKSGLPSDRFFAERPEGSVSTLKIQRTQQEDSAVYLCASSPRDRVFTEAFFGQGTRLTVV.